The entry that follows covers one TCR beta chain sequence. The V gene end was trimmed by 5 bases and the J gene end by 7 bases; junction bases not matched to a gene: 22. This CDR3 comprises 18 residues. CDR1 and CDR2 (germline): SGHVS, FQNEAQ. This entry belongs to a study of cytotoxic CD8 clonotypes in ibrutinib-treated CLL. As for the study in general: Patients attained some 25 partial and 2 complete responses; at median 68 months, around 15 remained remitted while approximately 12 progressed.

Depth targeted 1 in 200,000 to 1 in 1 million T cells, averaging about 9.2x coverage per clonotype. Assay: immunoSEQ multiplex PCR; the TCRdb copy retains only in-frame clones and omits some. The sample has 150,000 or so clones, about four fifths seen once. The TCR comes from a human donor with chronic lymphocytic leukemia. The chain has TRBV7-8 and TRBJ1-2; 7 positions match TRBD1. The specimen was PBMCs, collected after 12 months of ibrutinib treatment. The CDR3, as DNA: TGTGCCAGCAGCCGGGAGGGACAGACTACAATACCTCTTGGTGGCTACACCTTC. Its translation is CASSREGQTTIPLGGYTF.